Presented here are 3 T cell receptor beta chains from one specimen sequenced in a study of blood T cell repertoires in COVID-19. Some clones are missing from TCRdb's copy, which holds only in-frame ones; the method was immunoSEQ multiplex PCR. The sample has over 140,000 clones; 76% are singletons. Sequenced input: peripheral blood. All receptors come from a woman over 75 with active or convalescent COVID-19.

The chain uses TRBV7-9 and TRBJ2-1; a weak D match, TRBD2 (6 bases). CDR1 and CDR2 (germline): SEHNR, FQNEAQ (reference sequence). The ends were cut back, 0 bases at V and 3 bases at J, with 12 bases in the middle. This CDR3 comprises 16 residues. CDR3 region: CASSLAEGLNYNEQFF. Written as DNA, the CDR3 is TGTGCCAGCAGCTTAGCCGAGGGACTTAACTACAATGAGCAGTTCTTC.

This clone was counted once. The J gene is TRBJ2-7, the V gene TRBV29-1; D possibly corresponds to TRBD1 (5 bases). The V and J ends lost 6 bases and 0 bases respectively, with 15 bases between them. Germline V gives CDR1 SQVTM, CDR2 ANQGSEA. The CDR3 length is 14 residues. CDR3: CSVEIPTASYEQYF. The CDR3 DNA is TGCAGCGTCGAAATACCGACAGCCTCCTACGAGCAGTACTTC.

In this sample, this clone turned up once. The V call is TRBV5-1, the J call TRBJ2-1, with TRBD1 matching 7 bases. The CDR3 runs 15 residues. J was trimmed by 1 base and V by 5 bases; bases with no gene match: 6. Germline V CDR1 and CDR2: SGHRS, YFSETQ. This chain's CDR3 is CASSLTGKSYNEQFF. The CDR3, as DNA: TGCGCCAGCAGTCTGACAGGGAAATCCTACAATGAGCAGTTCTTC.